The 5 T cell receptor beta chains below come from one sample, sequenced in a study of blood T cell repertoires in COVID-19. Assay: immunoSEQ multiplex PCR; the TCRdb copy retains only in-frame clones and omits some. The sample carries about 150,000 clones, around 85% recorded once. The material sequenced was peripheral blood. These receptors were obtained from an elderly woman with acute or convalescent COVID-19.

The chain carries TRBV11-2 and TRBJ2-7, with 9 bases that match TRBD1. V dropped 8 bases and J dropped 0; count of bases not matched to a gene: 11. CDR1 SGHAT and CDR2 FQNNGV come from the germline V gene. This CDR3 is built from 16 residues. DNA of the CDR3: TGTGCCAGCTCGAACCTCCGACAGGGGGTCTCCTACGAGCAGTACTTC. It codes for CASSNLRQGVSYEQYF. Looking up the rest from reference TRBV11-2 and TRBJ2-7 gives the full variable domain: EAGVAQSPRYKIIEKRQSVAFWCNPISGHATLYWYQQILGQGPKLLIQFQNNGVVDDSQLPKDRFSAERLKGVDSTLKIQPAKLEDSAVYLCASSNLRQGVSYEQYFGPGTRLTVT.

This clone occurred a few times. V gene TRBV3-1 (or the pseudogene TRBV3-2) combines with J gene TRBJ2-7; 8 positions agree with TRBD2. The CDR3 has 14 amino acids. In germline, CDR1 is LGHDT, CDR2 YNNKEL (reference sequence). J was trimmed by 5 bases and V by 6 bases; bases with no gene match: 9. CDR3 sequence: CASSYRGGLNEQYF. CDR3 bases: TGTGCCAGCAGTTATCGGGGGGGCCTAAACGAGCAGTACTTC.

This clone came up a few times. An end of the junction differs from the germline gene, which may be a read error. The rearrangement joins TRBV5-1 to TRBJ1-2, with a possible D match to TRBD1 (6 bases). The germline V gene has CDR1 SGHRS and CDR2 YFSETQ. CDR3 length equals 11 residues. CDR3 DNA sequence: TGCGCCAGCAGCTTGGCCGATGACAGGCTCTTC. It encodes CASSLADDRLF.

This clone showed up just once. The CDR3 reads CATVLAGGGYTF. DNA for the CDR3: TGTGCCACCGTGTTGGCCGGGGGTGGCTACACCTTC. The V and J genes are TRBV21-1 and TRBJ1-2. TRBV21-1 is an annotated pseudogene. This CDR3 has 12 amino acids.

The chain employs TRBV27 and TRBJ2-7, with TRBD1 identical over 8 bases. The ends lost 8 bases at V and 2 bases at J; junction bases unmatched: 8. In germline, CDR1 is MNHEY, CDR2 SMNVEV (reference sequence). This CDR3 is built from 14 residues. This CDR3 reads CASGYRGSTYEQYF. In DNA form, the CDR3 reads TGTGCCAGCGGTTACAGGGGGTCTACCTACGAGCAGTACTTC.